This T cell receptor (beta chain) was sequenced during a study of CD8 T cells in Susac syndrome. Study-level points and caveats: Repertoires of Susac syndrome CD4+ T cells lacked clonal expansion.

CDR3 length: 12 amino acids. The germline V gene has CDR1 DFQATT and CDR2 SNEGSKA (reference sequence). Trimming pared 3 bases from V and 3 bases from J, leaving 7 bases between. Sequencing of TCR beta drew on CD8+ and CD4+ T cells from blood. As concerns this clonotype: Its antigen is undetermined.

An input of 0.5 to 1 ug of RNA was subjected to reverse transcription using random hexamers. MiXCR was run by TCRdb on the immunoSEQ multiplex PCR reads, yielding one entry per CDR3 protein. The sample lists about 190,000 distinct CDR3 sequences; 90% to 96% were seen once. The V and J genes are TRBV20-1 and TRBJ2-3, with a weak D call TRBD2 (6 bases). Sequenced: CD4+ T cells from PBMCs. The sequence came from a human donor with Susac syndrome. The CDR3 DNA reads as TGCAGTGCTAGGCGGGGTACAGATACGCAGTATTTT. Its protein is CSARRGTDTQYF.